The clone carrying this T cell receptor (beta chain) was seen only a few times. Its target is unknown. Germline V lookup: CDR1 SGHRS, CDR2 YFSETQ. CDR3 size: 16 residues. V lost 3 bases to trimming and J lost 6 bases, with 19 bases between them. This entry belongs to a study of cytomegalovirus exposure and HLA in healthy donors. Study-level results: Immune exposure was documented only through CMV serostatus. Productive status was seen about 90% or about 30% of the time for most TCR beta V segments in an earlier analysis.

Vbeta (60) and Jbeta (13) primers were used in the PCR. The assay was immunoSEQ multiplex PCR, and TCRdb's table has in-frame clones only and misses some. The sample holds 100,000 to 150,000 clones, 55% to 75% seen once. This TCR derives from a human donor in good health. The source material was PBMCs. V usage is TRBV5-1 and J usage is TRBJ2-1, with D possibly TRBD2 on 6 matching bases. The CDR3, as DNA: TGCGCCAGCAGCTCGGAGGGGTTCCGCTCTACCAATGAGCAGTTCTTC. Amino acids: CASSSEGFRSTNEQFF. Supplemented by reference TRBV5-1 and TRBJ2-1, the full variable domain reads KAGVTQTPRYLIKTRGQQVTLSCSPISGHRSVSWYQQTPGQGLQFLFEYFSETQRNKGNFPGRFSGRQFSNSRSEMNVSTLELGDSALYLCASSSEGFRSTNEQFFGPGTRLTVL.